This TCR beta chain was retrieved from a study of regulatory dendritic cells for organ transplantation. As for the study in general: Day 6 dendritic cell cultures were stimulated with LPS.

This CDR3 contains 15 residues. V gave up 0 bases and J gave up 4 bases, with 10 bases separating them. Germline V gene data show CDR1 as SGHRS and CDR2 as YFSETQ. Allogeneic regulatory or mature dendritic cells were co-cultured for roughly five days with CFSE-labeled sorted T cells at 1:10. FACS sorted CD4+ or CD8+ T cells into CD45RA+ naive and CD45RO+ memory. TCRdb's table, derived via immunoSEQ multiplex PCR, lists solely in-frame clones and lacks some. The table has more than 9,500 clones, 62% seen once. Study conclusions and caveats: Regulatory dendritic cells appeared to expand memory CD8+ clones less than mature ones.

A word on this clone: Its matching antigen is unknown.

The sequenced sample was naive CD8+ T cells from blood cultured with dendritic cells. Noted subset: CD45RA+ naive T cells. The TCR comes from a human donor in good health. This chain joins TRBV5-1 and TRBJ2-2; tentative D call: TRBD1 (6 bases). DNA for the CDR3: TGCGCCAGCAGCTTGGACAGGGTTCCCACCGGGGAGCTGTTTTTT. It yields the protein CASSLDRVPTGELFF.